Listed here are 7 T cell receptor beta chains from one sample, sequenced in a study of T cell repertoires in cytomegalovirus infection. One entry per CDR3 protein results from TCRdb running MiXCR on the reads. The sample has about 440,000 distinct CDR3 sequences; approximately 31% are singletons. The sample taken for sequencing was PBMCs. The receptors shown here come from a human donor in good health (CMV status not recorded). Some clones in this sample may be carry-over from other donors' samples.

This clonotype was detected many times. The rearrangement links TRBV7-6 to TRBJ1-3; no definite D call. Germline CDR1 reads SGHVS; CDR2 reads FNYEAQ. The CDR3 loop spans 16 amino acids. Trimming removed 1 base at V and 0 bases at J, with 10 bases between. CDR3 residues: CASSLVVADSGNTIYF. DNA of the CDR3: TGTGCCAGCAGCTTAGTAGTCGCCGACTCTGGAAACACCATATATTTT.

This chain joins TRBV12-3 or TRBV12-4 and TRBJ2-1; 7 bases line up with TRBD2. CDR3 length: 15 residues. The trim removed 7 bases at V and 2 bases at J, leaving 8 bases unmatched. The CDR3: CASTEAGGTYNEQFF. CDR3 DNA sequence: TGTGCCAGCACCGAGGCCGGGGGGACCTACAATGAGCAGTTCTTC.

This clonotype was observed many times. This chain uses TRBV11-2 with TRBJ2-1; D may be TRBD2 (5 bases). This CDR3 is built from 13 residues. From germline, CDR1 is SGHAT and CDR2 FQNNGV. The V and J ends lost 6 bases and 8 bases respectively, with 14 bases between them. The CDR3 sequence: CASSKDSDHEQFF. In nucleotides, the CDR3 is TGTGCCAGCAGTAAGGACTCGGACCATGAGCAGTTCTTC.

This clonotype appeared a few times. The chain recombines TRBV12-3 or TRBV12-4 with TRBJ2-6; 7 bases are shared with TRBD1. The CDR3 is 14 amino acids. V was pared by 9 bases and J by 2 bases, with 4 bases of the junction left unmatched. CDR3 DNA: TGTGCCAGTAACACAGGGGCTGGGGCCAACGTCCTGACTTTC. Its translation: CASNTGAGANVLTF.

This sequence joins TRBV6-5 and TRBJ2-7; 10 bases match TRBD2. The ends lost 4 bases at V and 9 bases at J; junction bases unmatched: 12. This CDR3 is 15 amino acids long. CDR1 and CDR2 from the germline V gene are MNHEY and SVGAGI. The CDR3 DNA reads as TGTGCCAGCAGTTCCTTCACTAGCGGGGAAGGGGGGCAGTACTTC. It translates to CASSSFTSGEGGQYF.

As regards this clonotype: It may be a read error: a sequence one base away is much more abundant. The chain combines TRBV28 with TRBJ2-7; D is possibly TRBD1 or TRBD2 (5 bases each). CDR1 is MDHEN, CDR2 SYDVKM, per germline. This CDR3 spans 13 amino acids. The CDR3, as DNA: TGTGCCAGCAGCCTAACCTTCAGGGACGAGCAGTCCTTC. This codes for CASSLTFRDEQSF.

This chain uses TRBV6-1 with TRBJ1-4; D is unclear. V was cut by 10 bases and J by 0 bases, with 9 bases left in between. CDR1 is MNHNS, CDR2 SASEGT, per germline. The CDR3 sequence is 13 residues long. CDR3: CATTGATNEKLFF. In DNA form, the CDR3 reads TGTGCCACGACCGGAGCAACTAATGAAAAACTGTTTTTT.